This T cell receptor beta chain was identified in a study of PD-1 blockade in classical Hodgkin lymphoma. Comment on this clone: Its target is not known.

V gave up 2 bases and J gave up 11 bases, with 18 bases separating them. Germline V lookup: CDR1 MDHEN, CDR2 SYDVKM. The CDR3 contains 14 residues. Whole-study findings and limits: Newly diagnosed patients reportedly trailed healthy donors in baseline TCR diversity.

The method was immunoSEQ multiplex PCR; TCRdb's version includes in-frame clones alone and lacks a portion of them. The table has 47,000 or so clones, approximately 91% seen once. Time point reported: newly diagnosed, previously untreated cHL patient sample. Source material: peripheral blood mononuclear cells (PBMCs). This TCR derives from a human donor with classical Hodgkin lymphoma. The chain carries TRBV28 and TRBJ1-1, with TRBD1 as a possible D gene (5 bases). The CDR3 protein is CASSLTRRGTGAFF. The CDR3 DNA sequence: TGTGCCAGCAGTTTAACCCGGCGCGGGACTGGGGCTTTCTTT.